This T cell receptor beta chain was recovered during a study of T cells in Graves' hyperthyroidism and ophthalmopathy. The source material, RNA transcripts, was used to amplify TCR beta CDR3 regions. The HTBI primer set served for first-round RT-PCR of the TCR CDR3. TCRdb called the multiplex PCR reads again in MiXCR, with one record for every CDR3 protein. The sample carries around 520,000 distinct CDR3 sequences, approximately 15% recorded once. In the case of this clonotype: The antigen remains undetermined.

The germline V gene has CDR1 SQVTM and CDR2 ANQGSEA. V dropped 4 bases and J dropped 10; count of bases not matched to a gene: 8. The CDR3 length is 13 residues. Whole-study findings and limits: Most clonotypes expanded in the thyroid (above 0.001) were also present in blood.

Across 18 months, stable Graves' hyperthyroidism was marked by no progression to ophthalmopathy. On the basis of clinical symptoms, serum thyroxine and TRAb, thyroid ultrasound and orbital computed tomography, diagnoses were made. The source of the PBMCs was less than 12 ml of fresh peripheral blood. This chain joins TRBV29-1 and TRBJ2-1; 9 nucleotides match TRBD2. This clonotype was obtained from a woman in her late teens or twenties with Graves' hyperthyroidism. The specimen sequenced was blood. CDR3 in amino acids: CSVGGGRAREQFF. CDR3 bases: TGCAGCGTTGGCGGCGGGAGGGCTCGGGAGCAGTTCTTC.